The 29 T cell receptor beta chains in this list originate from one sample, sequenced in a study of blood T cells in healthy people across ages. A J-beta primer mix and a sample-barcoded 5' primer were used in a second PCR of about 6 to 12 cycles. TCRdb called the 5' RACE reads again in MiXCR, with one record for every CDR3 protein. Of 450,000 to 700,000 distinct CDR3 sequences in the sample, roughly a quarter were seen once. Material: blood. The receptors were gathered from a woman aged 70-85 years in good health.

About this clonotype itself: The CDR3 does not end in the conserved phenylalanine or tryptophan, so this is likely a read error. The V call is TRBV6-2 or TRBV6-3, the J call TRBJ1-4, with TRBD1 identical over 9 bases. J was trimmed by 10 bases and V by 4 bases; bases with no gene match: 10. Per germline, CDR1 MNHEY and CDR2 SVGEGT. The CDR3 length is 15 residues. The DNA of the CDR3 is TGTGCCAGCAGTTCTGCCGGGACAGGGTCGCGAAAACTGTTTTTG. It is translated as CASSSAGTGSRKLFL.

The V call is TRBV19, the J call TRBJ1-2; TRBD1 aligns across 9 bases. V dropped 3 bases and J dropped 10; count of bases not matched to a gene: 12. Germline CDR1 and CDR2: LNHDA and SQIVND (reference sequence). This CDR3 is built from 15 residues. The CDR3 reads CASSISGTGSRVYTF. The CDR3 DNA sequence: TGTGCCAGTAGTATTTCCGGGACAGGGAGTCGCGTCTACACCTTC.

This clonotype has only a few counts. CDR3 region: CASSFSGGAKTQYF. The CDR3 bases are TGTGCCAGCAGCTTTAGCGGGGGGGCAAAGACCCAGTACTTC. V usage is TRBV13 and J usage is TRBJ2-5, with TRBD2 identical over 11 bases. This CDR3 is built from 14 residues. Germline V gene sequence: CDR1 PRHDT, CDR2 FYEKMQ (reference sequence). V trimming: 3 bases; J trimming: 6 bases; junction bases outside the gene matches: 3.

This rearrangement joins TRBV20-1 to TRBJ2-4; D gene unclear. CDR3 length: 14 residues. Trimming shortened V by 3 bases and J by 0 bases, and 9 bases separated the two germline ends. Looked up from germline, CDR1 is DFQATT and CDR2 is SNEGSKA (reference sequence). DNA of the CDR3: TGCAGTGCTAGTGGGCCTCTAGCCAAAAACATTCAGTACTTC. Translating it yields CSASGPLAKNIQYF.

This chain joins TRBV20-1 and TRBJ2-5; 10 bases match TRBD2. V gave up 4 bases and J gave up 5 bases; unmatched junction bases: 10. In germline, CDR1 is DFQATT, CDR2 SNEGSKA (reference sequence). The CDR3 runs 15 residues. In nucleotides, the CDR3 is TGCAGTGCTACCCCTCCGGGACTAGCGCGGGAGACCCAGTACTTC. Amino acid sequence: CSATPPGLARETQYF.

Here the CDR3 DNA reads TGTGCCAGCAGTCTTTTTGGGACAGATGAGTATAATTCACCCCTCCACTTT. Amino acid sequence: CASSLFGTDEYNSPLHF. This chain links TRBV27 with TRBJ1-6; the match to TRBD1 covers 7 bases. This CDR3 is built from 17 residues. V lost 5 bases and J lost 4; bases outside the gene matches: 11. CDR1 is MNHEY and CDR2 is SMNVEV in the germline V gene (reference sequence).

This clonotype occurred a few times. The genes are TRBV5-1 and TRBJ2-1; a weak D match, TRBD2 (5 bases). The CDR3 contains 14 residues. Germline V gene lookup returns CDR1 SGHRS and CDR2 YFSETQ. With 4 bases removed from V and 5 bases from J, the gap between germline ends came to 13 bases. The CDR3 protein is CASSESSTHNEQFF. DNA of the CDR3: TGCGCCAGCAGCGAATCTAGCACCCACAATGAGCAGTTCTTC.

Concerning this clonotype: A read error may produce the germline difference seen at one junction end. The rearrangement links TRBV7-2 to TRBJ2-5; the D gene is possibly TRBD1 (6 bases). This CDR3 comprises 12 residues. CDR1 is SGHTA, CDR2 FQGNSA, per germline. CDR3 sequence: CAGSGTGKEQYF. CDR3 nucleotide sequence: TGTGCCGGCAGCGGCACAGGGAAGGAGCAGTACTTC.

CDR3 loop: CASSTLAGAGELFF. CDR3 sequence (DNA): TGTGCCAGCAGCACCCTAGCGGGGGCCGGGGAGCTGTTTTTT. This chain joins TRBV7-2 and TRBJ2-2, with TRBD2 identical over 10 bases. The V and J ends lost 5 bases and 6 bases, in that order; junction bases with no gene match: 3. The CDR3 length is 14 residues. Germline loops: CDR1 SGHTA, CDR2 FQGNSA.

This chain joins TRBV5-1 and TRBJ2-3, with TRBD2 matching 9 bases. From germline, CDR1 is SGHRS and CDR2 YFSETQ. The CDR3 has 16 amino acids. V lost 0 bases and J lost 2; bases outside the gene matches: 4. The CDR3 region has the DNA TGCGCCAGCAGCTTGGAAGCGGGGGGATACACAGATACGCAGTATTTT. Its translation is CASSLEAGGYTDTQYF.

The chain combines TRBV11-1 with TRBJ2-4; 14 nucleotides align to TRBD2. CDR3 size: 22 residues. Germline lookup yields CDR1 SGHAT and CDR2 FQDESV (reference sequence). V trimming: 0 bases; J trimming: 0 bases; junction bases outside the gene matches: 13. The DNA of the CDR3 is TGTGCCAGCAGCTTAGCACCCGGACTAGCGGGGGGTCAGGAACTAGCCAAAAACATTCAGTACTTC. Its protein is CASSLAPGLAGGQELAKNIQYF. Based on the CDR3 plus reference TRBV11-1 and TRBJ2-4, the full variable domain is EAEVAQSPRYKITEKSQAVAFWCDPISGHATLYWYRQILGQGPELLVQFQDESVVDDSQLPKDRFSAERLKGVDSTLKIQPAELGDSAMYLCASSLAPGLAGGQELAKNIQYFGAGTRLSVL.

This chain links TRBV11-1 with TRBJ2-4; 9 bases are a match to TRBD1. Germline assignment: CDR1 SGHAT and CDR2 FQDESV (reference sequence). V gave up 7 bases and J gave up 5 bases; unmatched junction bases: 6. This CDR3 is 14 amino acids long. The CDR3 region is CASNVGQGENIQYF. The CDR3 DNA is TGTGCCAGCAACGTGGGACAGGGAGAAAACATTCAGTACTTC.

This sequence joins TRBV19 and TRBJ2-3, with unresolved D. Trimming took 7 bases from V and 2 from J, leaving 13 bases between them. Germline V gene lookup returns CDR1 LNHDA and CDR2 SQIVND (reference sequence). The CDR3 is 14 amino acids. Here the CDR3 DNA reads TGTGCCAGTAAGCTCCGGACCGCCACAGATACGCAGTATTTT. Protein: CASKLRTATDTQYF.

The rearrangement uses TRBV30 and TRBJ2-4; 9 bases line up with TRBD1. Germline V gene sequence: CDR1 GTSNPN, CDR2 SVGIG (reference sequence). V trimming: 2 bases; J trimming: 2 bases; junction bases outside the gene matches: 4. The CDR3 has 15 residues. The CDR3 sequence is CAWSSGQGTKNIQYF. For the CDR3, the DNA is TGTGCCTGGAGTTCGGGACAGGGTACCAAAAACATTCAGTACTTC.

The rearrangement uses TRBV24-1 and TRBJ2-5; D may be TRBD2 (6 bases). The CDR3 has 17 residues. The V gene's germline CDR1 is KGHDR and CDR2 SFDVKD. The ends were cut back, 5 bases at V and 1 base at J, with 19 bases in the middle. The CDR3 region has the DNA TGTGCCACCAGTGCACACGTCTCACCCGGGGGCCAAGAGACCCAGTACTTC. This translates into CATSAHVSPGGQETQYF.

In its sample, this clonotype was seen a few times. The chain employs TRBV5-1 and TRBJ2-1; D perhaps matches TRBD1 (5 bases). CDR1 is SGHRS and CDR2 is YFSETQ in the germline V gene. The CDR3 has 14 amino acids. Deletions cut 0 bases from V and 7 bases from J, with 11 bases between. DNA of the CDR3: TGCGCCAGCAGCTTGGGGGGCCAATGGAATGAGCAGTTCTTC. As protein: CASSLGGQWNEQFF.

This chain connects TRBV7-3 to TRBJ2-5, with D hard to call. The V gene's germline CDR1 is SGHTA and CDR2 FQGTGA. V lost 5 bases and J 5 bases, leaving 18 bases between the germline ends. The CDR3 consists of 15 residues. The CDR3 spells CASSPSSGSWETQYF. The CDR3 nucleotides read TGTGCCAGCAGCCCCTCGTCCGGCTCTTGGGAGACCCAGTACTTC.

V is TRBV14 and J is TRBJ2-1; D may match TRBD1 or TRBD2 (5 bases each). Looked up from germline, CDR1 is SGHDN and CDR2 is FVKESK. Trimming removed 0 bases at V and 9 bases at J, with 15 bases between. CDR3 length equals 15 residues. The DNA of the CDR3 is TGTGCCAGCAGCCAAGATTTGGTGAGGGGACGTGAGCAGTTCTTC. Translated: CASSQDLVRGREQFF.

This clonotype was found many times. The chain combines TRBV7-2 with TRBJ2-3, with D maybe TRBD2 (6 bases). There are 14 residues in the CDR3. The germline CDR1 and CDR2 sequences are SGHTA and FQGNSA. Trimming removed 1 base at V and 3 bases at J, with 8 bases between. The CDR3 DNA sequence: TGTGCCAGCAGCTTAGTTAGCGGAACAGATACGCAGTATTTT. This sequence encodes CASSLVSGTDTQYF.

This clonotype occurred a few times. The chain recombines TRBV7-9 with TRBJ1-4; possibly TRBD1 for D (6 bases). Germline V CDR1 and CDR2: SEHNR, FQNEAQ (reference sequence). CDR3 length: 15 amino acids. The ends were cut back, 6 bases at V and 8 bases at J, with 19 bases in the middle. CDR3 nucleotides: TGTGCCAGCAGGCGACAGGATGTTAGTGGGGAAAAACTGTTTTTT. Its protein product is CASRRQDVSGEKLFF.

This clonotype came up a few times. The gene calls are TRBV29-1 and TRBJ2-7; 7 bases align to TRBD1. Germline CDR1 and CDR2: SQVTM and ANQGSEA. The CDR3 is 14 amino acids. J was trimmed by 2 bases and V by 4 bases; bases with no gene match: 8. This chain's CDR3 is CSVARGPTTYEQYF. Written as DNA, the CDR3 is TGCAGCGTTGCGAGGGGGCCGACTACCTACGAGCAGTACTTC.

This clonotype was seen more than once but under ten times. This rearrangement joins TRBV7-2 to TRBJ1-5; D not certain. Germline CDR1 and CDR2: SGHTA and FQGNSA. With 0 bases removed from V and 7 bases from J, the gap between germline ends came to 7 bases. The CDR3 extends over 13 amino acids. The CDR3 nucleotides read TGTGCCAGCAGCTTAGCGGTGCGCCAGCCCCAGCATTTT. Residues: CASSLAVRQPQHF.

The chain combines TRBV3-1 with TRBJ1-5, with 7 bases that match TRBD1. The CDR3 runs to 14 residues. V gave up 4 bases and J gave up 3 bases; unmatched junction bases: 3. Germline V gene lookup returns CDR1 LGHDT and CDR2 YNNKEL (reference sequence). CDR3 coding DNA: TGTGCCAGCAGCCTGGGACAGTACAATCAGCCCCAGCATTTT. The encoded protein is CASSLGQYNQPQHF.

J is TRBJ1-4 and V is TRBV12-3 or TRBV12-4; possibly TRBD1 for D (6 bases). Trimming cost V 4 bases and J 4 bases, with 13 bases left between them. This CDR3 has 15 amino acids. CDR3 sequence reads: CASSWAGTLNEKLFF. As DNA, the CDR3 is TGTGCCAGCAGTTGGGCGGGGACACTTAATGAAAAACTGTTTTTT.

This clonotype was observed a few times. The V and J genes are TRBV19 and TRBJ1-6; weak D call: TRBD1 (6 bases). V lost 7 bases to trimming and J lost 7 bases, with 17 bases between them. The CDR3 sequence is 15 residues long. Germline CDR1 reads LNHDA; CDR2 reads SQIVND (reference sequence). CDR3 loop: CASKGVGTANSPLHF. As DNA, the CDR3 is TGTGCCAGTAAGGGGGTGGGGACGGCAAATTCACCCCTCCACTTT.

J is TRBJ1-1 and V is TRBV20-1, with 10 bases lining up with TRBD1. J gave up 5 bases and V 0 bases, and 3 bases lay outside the gene matches. This CDR3 spans 14 amino acids. Germline V gene sequence: CDR1 DFQATT, CDR2 SNEGSKA (reference sequence). The DNA for the CDR3 is TGCAGTGCTAGAGAAGGGACAGGGGTTACTGAAGCTTTCTTT. It specifies CSAREGTGVTEAFF.

This clonotype came up many times. This chain's CDR3 is CASSLRTGGKLFF. The CDR3 DNA sequence: TGTGCCAGCAGCTTGAGGACAGGGGGGAAACTGTTTTTT. The rearrangement links TRBV7-9 to TRBJ1-4; 10 bases are shared with TRBD1. Unmatched junction bases numbered 3, after V lost 3 bases and J lost 11 bases. The CDR3 loop spans 13 amino acids. Germline values: CDR1 SEHNR, CDR2 FQNEAQ (reference sequence).

V usage is TRBV19 and J usage is TRBJ1-1, with TRBD1 as a possible D gene (6 bases). V was pared by 2 bases and J by 3 bases, with 10 bases between. CDR3 size: 14 residues. Germline V gives CDR1 LNHDA, CDR2 SQIVND (reference sequence). This CDR3 is CASSILAGDTEAFF. The CDR3 DNA reads TGTGCCAGTAGTATATTGGCAGGGGACACTGAAGCTTTCTTT. Together with reference TRBV19 and TRBJ1-1, the CDR3 gives the full variable domain: DGGITQSPKYLFRKEGQNVTLSCEQNLNHDAMYWYRQDPGQGLRLIYYSQIVNDFQKGDIAEGYSVSREKKESFPLTVTSAQKNPTAFYLCASSILAGDTEAFFGQGTRLTVV.

The rearrangement joins TRBV11-2 to TRBJ1-1; possibly TRBD1 for D (5 bases). CDR3 length: 14 residues. V was cut by 5 bases and J by 4 bases, with 14 bases left in between. Germline CDR1 is SGHAT and CDR2 is FQNNGV. In DNA, the CDR3 is TGTGCCAGCAGCCTTCCGGAGGGGAGCACTGAAGCTTTCTTT. It specifies CASSLPEGSTEAFF.